This T cell receptor beta chain was recorded in a study of vaccination and CD4 T cells after COVID-19. Study information: Cellular stimulation was performed using overlapping spike peptides derived from SARS-CoV-2, HCoV-NL63, HCoV-OC43 and HCoV-229E. Findings and caveats of the study: Relatively small numbers of convalescent patients were studied, with no early post-infection timepoints included.

The Oncomine TCR Beta short-read assay sequenced DNA from cultured CD4+ T cells. Genomic DNA was taken out of cultured CD4+ T cells by extraction. TCRdb independently ran MiXCR on the PCR reads; one entry per CDR3 protein. This sample yields approximately 10,000 distinct CDR3 sequences, of which roughly 40% are seen a single time; about 15% belongs to the top ten. This clonotype has just a few counts. Its antigen is not known. Regarding treatment: roughly 11-day PBMC culture with coronavirus spike peptide pools or control peptides (ViraFEST assay). Gathering of the CD4+ T cells, from the unexposed donor, took place before the COVID-19 pandemic (2011-2018). IL-2 (roughly 9.3 IU/ml) and peptide pools (about 9 ug/ml) were added to cultures of some 2.2 million PBMCs per well. With fresh IL-2 medium, half the medium was replaced on days 3 and 7. The CDR3 sequence is 13 residues long. The germline gives CDR1 DFQATT, CDR2 SNEGSKA (reference sequence). Trimming removed 6 bases from V and 3 bases from J; junction bases left unmatched: 8.

The sample taken for sequencing was CD4+ T cells from blood, cultured in vitro. This clonotype was obtained from a human donor in good health. This chain connects TRBV20-1 to TRBJ2-7; 7 bases fit TRBD2. The CDR3 loop reads CSAPLATLYEQYF. The CDR3 DNA sequence: TGCAGTGCCCCACTAGCGACCCTCTACGAGCAGTACTTC.